The T cell receptor (beta chain) described here comes from a study of Ad26.COV2.S vaccination and SARS-CoV-2 variants. Libraries were prepared by immunoSEQ multiplex PCR; TCRdb keeps only in-frame clonotypes and omits some of them. The repertoire includes 410,000 or so clones, over 80% of them detected once, and under 2% sits in the top ten. As to treatment: around 19 received Ad26.COV2.S at low or high dose, single or two shots; about 5 received placebo; per-sample allocation not given. Vaccine and placebo recipients were sampled on day 63 after the first injection. V lost 8 bases and J lost 0; bases outside the gene matches: 12. The CDR3 is 18 residues long. Germline V CDR1 and CDR2: LGHDT, YNNKEL (reference sequence).

The genes are TRBV3-1 (or the pseudogene TRBV3-2) and TRBJ2-1; the match to TRBD2 covers 11 bases. The source of this sequence is a person aged 18 to 59 who received the Ad26.COV2.S COVID-19 vaccine or a placebo. The sample was peripheral blood, taken in a trial of Ad26.COV2.S vaccine versus placebo. The CDR3 here is CASSGLAGGIYSYNEQFF. CDR3 DNA: TGTGCCAGCTCTGGGCTAGCGGGGGGCATATACTCCTACAATGAGCAGTTCTTC.